The 22 T cell receptor beta chains below come from one sample, sequenced in a study of STAT3 mutations in large granular lymphocyte leukemia. Regarding the study as a whole: In T-cell large granular lymphocyte leukemia, about half of patients showed multiple immunodominant subclonotypes.

Clones were read by immunoSEQ multiplex PCR, and TCRdb kept only the in-frame ones, dropping some. Of fewer than 8,000 clones listed, about 69% are singletons. Antigens for these TCRs are unknown. Sequencing was done on a sample of peripheral blood mononuclear cells. The source of these receptors is a woman in her thirties or forties with T-cell large granular lymphocyte leukemia. Some clones in this sample may be carry-over from other donors' samples.

The V gene is TRBV30, the J gene TRBJ1-1, with D possibly being TRBD1 (5 bases). The CDR3 length is 13 residues. CDR1 and CDR2 (germline): GTSNPN, SVGIG (reference sequence). With 5 bases removed from V and 0 bases from J, the gap between germline ends came to 10 bases. The CDR3 DNA reads TGTGCCTGGGACAGAGACATGAACACTGAAGCTTTCTTT. Its protein product is CAWDRDMNTEAFF.

V gene TRBV27 combines with J gene TRBJ1-2; TRBD1 matches at 9 bases. V shed 6 bases and J 3 bases; nucleotides not matched to a gene: 5. The CDR3 length is 14 residues. Germline CDR1 is MNHEY and CDR2 is SMNVEV (reference sequence). CDR3 protein: CASRKTGGDYGYTF. In DNA, the CDR3 is TGTGCCAGCAGGAAGACAGGGGGGGACTATGGCTACACCTTC.

The chain has TRBV5-1 and TRBJ2-7, with TRBD1 matching 12 bases. Trimming at V came to 5 bases and at J to 6 bases, leaving 12 bases not matched to a gene. The CDR3 extends over 16 amino acids. CDR1 and CDR2 (germline): SGHRS, YFSETQ. The CDR3 reads CASRELPGQGAPEQYF. CDR3 nucleotides: TGCGCCAGCAGAGAGTTACCGGGACAGGGGGCTCCCGAGCAGTACTTC.

The rearrangement uses TRBV6-6 and TRBJ1-3; no clear D gene. The CDR3 totals 14 residues. The germline V gene encodes CDR1 MNHNY and CDR2 SVGAGI (reference sequence). The V end lost 2 bases, the J end lost 4 bases, and 9 bases lay between the germline ends. The CDR3 nucleotides read TGTGCCAGCAGTTACACTACCACGGGAAACACCATATATTTT. It yields the protein CASSYTTTGNTIYF.

This clone was observed a handful of times. The chain recombines TRBV6-1 with TRBJ1-4; a possible D gene is TRBD1 (5 bases). Trimming shortened V by 6 bases and J by 10 bases, and 18 bases separated the two germline ends. Germline V lookup: CDR1 MNHNS, CDR2 SASEGT. This CDR3 is 14 amino acids long. The CDR3 DNA reads as TGTGCCAGCAGAAGGGACGACCCAACGGGAAAACTGTTTTTT. It specifies CASRRDDPTGKLFF.

The V call is TRBV7-9, the J call TRBJ2-7; 8 nucleotides agree with TRBD1. Germline V lookup: CDR1 SEHNR, CDR2 FQNEAQ (reference sequence). The CDR3 sequence is 15 residues long. V gave up 5 bases and J gave up 6 bases; unmatched junction bases: 12. CDR3 amino acids: CASSPNQGARGEQYF. The CDR3 bases are TGTGCCAGCAGCCCAAACCAGGGGGCGCGTGGCGAGCAGTACTTC.

The rearrangement joins TRBV5-4 to TRBJ2-3; tentatively, D is TRBD1 (5 bases). CDR1 is SGHNT and CDR2 is YYREEE in the germline V gene (reference sequence). The CDR3 has 14 residues. Trimming stripped 6 bases from V and 1 base from J, with 12 bases between. The CDR3 sequence: CASNRGLGTDTQYF. Here the CDR3 DNA reads TGTGCCAGCAATAGGGGTTTGGGCACAGATACGCAGTATTTT.

Here the CDR3 DNA reads TGTGCCAGCTCACCGGGACAGGGTCGTTTCGAGCAGTACTTC. Its protein product is CASSPGQGRFEQYF. The V call is TRBV18, the J call TRBJ2-7; 9 bases are a match to TRBD1. Germline V gene sequence: CDR1 KGHSH, CDR2 LQKENI. Germline trimming cut 3 bases from V and 6 bases from J; bases unmatched to any gene: 6. This CDR3 is 14 amino acids long.

The genes are TRBV7-3 and TRBJ2-7; 8 bases fit TRBD1. Germline V gene sequence: CDR1 SGHTA, CDR2 FQGTGA. The CDR3 sequence is 13 residues long. J lost 6 bases, V lost 4 bases, and 5 bases had no gene match. Written as DNA, the CDR3 is TGTGCCAGCAGCTCTCAACAGGGGGGCGAGCAGTACTTC. Protein product: CASSSQQGGEQYF.

The chain employs TRBV5-1 and TRBJ2-7; possibly TRBD1 for D (6 bases). Trimming pared 0 bases from V and 4 bases from J, leaving 14 bases between. Per the germline V gene, CDR1 is SGHRS and CDR2 is YFSETQ. The CDR3 spans 15 residues. CDR3 in amino acids: CASSLAAGALYEQYF. The CDR3 DNA reads TGCGCCAGCAGCTTGGCCGCAGGGGCTTTGTACGAGCAGTACTTC.

The chain recombines TRBV13 with TRBJ2-1; TRBD2 matches 7 bases. Per germline, CDR1 PRHDT and CDR2 FYEKMQ (reference sequence). The CDR3 length is 15 residues. Trimming removed 3 bases from V and 2 bases from J; junction bases left unmatched: 4. CDR3 sequence: CASSLTSTTYNEQFF. The CDR3 coding sequence is TGTGCCAGCAGCTTGACTAGCACGACCTACAATGAGCAGTTCTTC.

The rearrangement links TRBV25-1 to TRBJ1-1; D is uncertain. The germline CDR1 and CDR2 sequences are MGHDK and SYGVNS. The CDR3 loop spans 13 amino acids. The ends were cut back, 1 base at V and 8 bases at J, with 11 bases in the middle. The CDR3 reads CASSEFGSDEAFF. Here the CDR3 DNA reads TGTGCCAGCAGTGAATTCGGGAGTGACGAAGCTTTCTTT. Using reference TRBV25-1 and TRBJ1-1 for the parts outside the CDR3, the full variable domain is EADIYQTPRYLVIGTGKKITLECSQTMGHDKMYWYQQDPGMELHLIHYSYGVNSTEKGDLSSESTVSRIRTEHFPLTLESARPSHTSQYLCASSEFGSDEAFFGQGTRLTVV.

This chain links TRBV14 with TRBJ1-2; D is perhaps TRBD1 (5 bases). V lost 3 bases to trimming and J lost 8 bases, with 13 bases between them. Per germline, CDR1 SGHDN and CDR2 FVKESK. The CDR3 consists of 13 residues. CDR3 bases: TGTGCCAGCAGCCAGGGTCAGGGATGGGGCTACACCTTC. Translating gives CASSQGQGWGYTF.

V usage is TRBV5-6 and J usage is TRBJ1-5; D gene unclear. The CDR3 is made up of 13 amino acids. CDR1 is SGHDT and CDR2 is YYEEEE in the germline V gene. V was pared by 4 bases and J by 2 bases, with 7 bases between. The CDR3 sequence is CASSRWGNQPQHF. CDR3 nucleotide sequence: TGTGCCAGCAGCCGCTGGGGCAATCAGCCCCAGCATTTT.

The CDR3 DNA reads as TGCGCCAGCACCCTTTTCAACGACGGTAATGAGCAGTTCTTC. As protein: CASTLFNDGNEQFF. The V gene is TRBV5-1, the J gene TRBJ2-1; no clear D gene. This CDR3 comprises 14 residues. V lost 6 bases, J lost 7 bases, and 17 bases lay in between. Germline CDR1 reads SGHRS; CDR2 reads YFSETQ.

This chain links TRBV7-9 with TRBJ2-4; D not certain. V was trimmed by 11 bases and J by 2 bases, leaving 13 bases between them. CDR1 is SEHNR and CDR2 is FQNEAQ in the germline V gene (reference sequence). The CDR3 totals 13 residues. The CDR3 DNA sequence: TGTGCCGGGTCGGTAGGGACCAAAAACATTCAGTACTTC. This translates into CAGSVGTKNIQYF.

CDR3 loop: CASSLQGARGYTF. CDR3 coding DNA: TGTGCCAGCAGCTTACAGGGGGCGCGAGGCTACACCTTC. V is TRBV5-4 and J is TRBJ1-2; 9 nucleotides align to TRBD1. This CDR3 contains 13 residues. Germline V gene lookup returns CDR1 SGHNT and CDR2 YYREEE (reference sequence). Trimming at V came to 2 bases and at J to 8 bases, leaving 4 bases not matched to a gene.

This chain connects TRBV7-9 to TRBJ2-7, with D perhaps matching TRBD1 or TRBD2 (5 bases each). Trimming stripped 6 bases from V and 7 bases from J, with 13 bases between. Germline V gives CDR1 SEHNR, CDR2 FQNEAQ (reference sequence). The CDR3 consists of 12 residues. The CDR3 nucleotides read TGTGCCAGCAGTTCGGGGCTGTGGGAGCAGTACTTC. Translated, it gives CASSSGLWEQYF.

This chain links TRBV5-1 with TRBJ1-2; no reliable D call. V was pared by 0 bases and J by 3 bases, with 18 bases between. The CDR3 length is 17 residues. Per germline, CDR1 SGHRS and CDR2 YFSETQ. The CDR3 sequence is CASSLDARRVGDYGYTF. CDR3 DNA: TGCGCCAGCAGCTTGGATGCAAGGAGGGTTGGAGACTATGGCTACACCTTC.

The chain couples TRBV7-9 to TRBJ1-2; 8 bases match TRBD1. The V gene's germline CDR1 is SEHNR and CDR2 FQNEAQ (reference sequence). The CDR3 totals 15 residues. The ends lost 5 bases at V and 4 bases at J; junction bases unmatched: 9. The CDR3 region is CASSPYPRGPYGYTF. DNA of the CDR3: TGTGCCAGCAGCCCATACCCCAGGGGGCCCTATGGCTACACCTTC.

This clone was seen more than once but under ten times. The chain combines TRBV6-1 with TRBJ2-7, with D maybe TRBD2 (7 bases). V was cut by 0 bases and J by 3 bases, with 12 bases left in between. Germline lookup yields CDR1 MNHNS and CDR2 SASEGT. This CDR3 has 15 amino acids. The CDR3 DNA sequence: TGTGCCAGCAGTGAAGCGGGGGGGCCGAACTACGAGCAGTACTTC. This gives the protein CASSEAGGPNYEQYF.

This clone was counted a few times. The chain joins TRBV19 to TRBJ2-7; 10 bases match TRBD1. Germline V gene sequence: CDR1 LNHDA, CDR2 SQIVND (reference sequence). The CDR3 runs to 14 residues. V lost 5 bases and J lost 4; bases outside the gene matches: 5. In DNA, the CDR3 is TGTGCCAGTAGTCCACGACAGGGGGCTTACGAGCAGTACTTC. Translating it yields CASSPRQGAYEQYF.